A single sample is the source of the 7 T cell receptor beta chains below, sequenced in a study of OX40 agonist ivuxolimab in advanced cancers. Produced via immunoSEQ multiplex PCR; TCRdb's table is partial and in-frame only. The data show about 75,000 clones, approximately 81% seen once. Specimen: CD4+ or CD8+ T cells sorted from blood, collected in a trial of the OX40 agonist ivuxolimab. These TCRs come from an adult with an advanced solid tumor such as melanoma, head and neck, liver or kidney cancer.

This chain joins TRBV7-9 and TRBJ1-1; D remains unclear. The V and J ends lost 4 bases and 0 bases respectively, with 9 bases between them. Germline loops: CDR1 SEHNR, CDR2 FQNEAQ (reference sequence). This CDR3 has 14 amino acids. In nucleotides, the CDR3 is TGTGCCAGCAGCTATTCAGGAATGAACACTGAAGCTTTCTTT. Translating it yields CASSYSGMNTEAFF.

The V and J genes are TRBV6-5 and TRBJ2-7; D unclear. The germline gives CDR1 MNHEY, CDR2 SVGAGI. The CDR3 sequence is 15 residues long. With 0 bases removed from V and 2 bases from J, the gap between germline ends came to 11 bases. This CDR3 reads CASSYSSLGTYEQYF. CDR3 in DNA: TGTGCCAGCAGTTACTCGTCTCTGGGGACCTACGAGCAGTACTTC.

This chain joins TRBV25-1 and TRBJ2-7, with TRBD1 as a possible D gene (5 bases). Per germline, CDR1 MGHDK and CDR2 SYGVNS. The CDR3 is made up of 15 amino acids. V gave up 2 bases and J gave up 6 bases, with 17 bases separating them. CDR3 in DNA: TGTGCCAGCAGTGAAGGGGCTCGCCCCGAATCCGAGCAGTACTTC. Encoded protein: CASSEGARPESEQYF.

This sequence joins TRBV4-1 and TRBJ2-5, with 7 bases fitting TRBD2. V was pared by 2 bases and J by 5 bases, with 8 bases of the junction left unmatched. The CDR3 has 15 amino acids. Germline lookup yields CDR1 MGHRA and CDR2 YSYEKL. This CDR3 is CASSQTSGLPETQYF. Here the CDR3 DNA reads TGCGCCAGCAGCCAAACTTCGGGACTACCGGAGACCCAGTACTTC.

A single count supports this clone. The rearrangement uses TRBV5-6 and TRBJ1-1; D is possibly TRBD1 (6 bases). Per the germline V gene, CDR1 is SGHDT and CDR2 is YYEEEE. Trimming pared 0 bases from V and 2 bases from J, leaving 11 bases between. The CDR3 has 15 residues. The DNA of the CDR3 is TGTGCCAGCAGCTTGGGGGGAGGGACAAACACTGAAGCTTTCTTT. Residues: CASSLGGGTNTEAFF.

The CDR3 nucleotides are TGTGCCAGCAGCGATAGAGCGGGAGCCGAAAATGAGCAGTTCTTC. This codes for CASSDRAGAENEQFF. The chain has TRBV25-1 and TRBJ2-1; 8 nucleotides line up with TRBD2. The germline V gene has CDR1 MGHDK and CDR2 SYGVNS. This CDR3 comprises 15 residues. V lost 6 bases to trimming and J lost 7 bases; unmatched junction nucleotides: 11.

The chain couples TRBV28 to TRBJ2-7; D perhaps matches TRBD1 (6 bases). CDR3 length: 15 residues. The germline CDR1 and CDR2 sequences are MDHEN and SYDVKM. V shed 5 bases and J shed 0 bases, with 14 bases lying between them. This chain's CDR3 is CASSTPTGSSYEQYF. In nucleotides, the CDR3 is TGTGCCAGCAGTACCCCCACAGGGAGCTCCTACGAGCAGTACTTC.